These T cell receptor beta chains were read from a single sample in a study of tumor-infiltrating lymphocytes in oesophageal squamous cell carcinoma. A single record per CDR3 protein comes from TCRdb applying MiXCR to the PCR reads. The table includes 15,000 to 20,000 distinct CDR3 sequences, 40% to 45% detected once. Input material: blood. All receptors come from a female donor with esophageal squamous cell carcinoma. Each CDR3 is given with its conserved first and last residue. A D gene is named only where the DNA matches it firmly. For some rows the clone size is stated as once, few or many, or as a class when expanded; others skip it.

CASSLEFQSQETQYF | TGTGCCAGCAGCTTAGAGTTCCAGTCCCAAGAGACCCAGTACTTC | TRBJ2-5 | - | TRBV11-2 | -
CASSIDRVGTGELFF | TGTGCCAGTAGTATAGATCGAGTTGGCACCGGGGAGCTGTTTTTT | TRBJ2-2 | - | TRBV19 | -
CASSFPGQVYGYTF | TGTGCCAGCAGCTTCCCGGGACAGGTTTATGGCTACACCTTC | TRBJ1-2 | - | TRBV11-1 | TRBD1
CASSLPWGGNYNEQFF | TGTGCCAGCAGCTTGCCCTGGGGGGGGAATTACAATGAGCAGTTCTTC | TRBJ2-1 | - | TRBV7-2 | TRBD2
CASRDRDYRYQETQYF | TGTGCCAGCAGAGATAGGGACTACCGGTACCAAGAGACCCAGTACTTC | TRBJ2-5 | - | TRBV6-1 | TRBD2
CASSPFEGSEQYF | TGTGCCAGCAGCCCCTTCGAGGGCTCCGAGCAGTACTTC | TRBJ2-7 | - | TRBV11-3 | -
CASSHGTGAIPPLHF | TGTGCCAGCAGCCACGGGACGGGCGCTATTCCACCCCTCCACTTC | TRBJ2-5 | - | TRBV7-4 | -
CASSLNQMAQYF | TGTGCCAGCAGCTTAAACCAGATGGCCCAGTACTTC | TRBJ2-5 | - | TRBV11-2 | -
CASSIEEDTYEQYF | TGTGCCAGTAGTATAGAAGAGGACACCTACGAGCAGTACTTT | TRBJ1-6 | - | TRBV19 | -
CASSLGASGDLNEQFF | TGCGCCAGCAGCTTGGGGGCTAGCGGGGACCTCAATGAGCAGTTCTTC | TRBJ2-1 | many | TRBV5-1 | TRBD2
CASSLGQGEQPQHF | TGTGCCAGCAGCTTAGGACAGGGTGAGCAGCCCCAGCATTTT | TRBJ1-5 | few | TRBV7-8 | TRBD1
CASSLASSYNEQFF | TGTGCCAGCAGCTTGGCTAGCTCCTACAATGAGCAGTTCTTC | TRBJ2-1 | few | TRBV7-9 | -
CASKKLAGSGDTQYF | TGTGCCAGCAAGAAACTAGCGGGATCGGGAGATACGCAGTATTTT | TRBJ2-3 | many | TRBV2 | TRBD2
CASSPGSSGANVLTF | TGTGCCAGCAGCCCAGGCTCCTCTGGGGCCAACGTCCTGACTTTC | TRBJ2-6 | - | TRBV7-2 | -
CASSFPTSGNNEQFF | TGTGCCAGCAGCTTTCCGACTAGCGGAAACAATGAGCAGTTCTTC | TRBJ2-1 | - | TRBV7-2 | TRBD2
CASSPAASGIFWNEQYF | TGTGCCAGCAGCCCAGCAGCTAGCGGGATCTTCTGGAATGAGCAGTACTTC | TRBJ2-7 | - | TRBV7-9 | TRBD2
CASSWGGLSYNEQFF | TGTGCCAGCAGTTGGGGCGGACTCTCCTACAATGAGCAGTTCTTC | TRBJ2-1 | - | TRBV6-2/TRBV6-3 | -
CAIRPSGTSYEQYF | TGTGCCATCAGACCAAGCGGGACTTCCTACGAGCAGTACTTC | TRBJ2-7 | - | TRBV10-3 | TRBD2
CASSSSTGGNYGYTF | TGTGCCAGCAGCTCCTCCACAGGGGGGAACTATGGCTACACCTTC | TRBJ1-2 | medium-sized | TRBV7-9 | TRBD1
CASSSALTGLHLRF | - | TRBJ2-6 | many | TRBV7-3 | -
CASSLRGGTYEQYF | TGTGCCAGCAGCTTACGGGGGGGAACCTACGAGCAGTACTTC | TRBJ2-7 | medium-sized | TRBV7-2 | TRBD2
CASSPTRSGLNNYEQYF | TGTGCCAGCAGCCCCACCAGGTCGGGGCTTAACAACTACGAGCAGTACTTC | TRBJ2-7 | - | TRBV6-2/TRBV6-3 | -
CASRTGGGNQPQHF | TGTGCCAGTAGGACAGGGGGAGGCAATCAGCCCCAGCATTTT | TRBJ1-5 | - | TRBV11-2 | TRBD1
CASSLWRGNEQFF | TGTGCCAGCAGCTTATGGCGGGGCAATGAGCAGTTCTTC | TRBJ2-1 | - | TRBV7-9 | -
CASSVVAGFGEQFF | TGTGCCAGCAGCGTAGTAGCGGGGTTCGGGGAGCAGTTCTTC | TRBJ2-1 | many | TRBV9 | TRBD2
CASSLTVSSYNEQFF | TGTGCCAGCAGCTTAACTGTAAGCTCCTACAATGAGCAGTTCTTC | TRBJ2-1 | - | TRBV7-3 | -
CASNSPGAGSYEQYF | TGTGCCAGCAACTCCCCGGGGGCAGGGTCCTACGAGCAGTACTTC | TRBJ2-7 | - | TRBV7-2 | -
CASRGTGVNTEAFF | TGCGCCAGTAGAGGGACAGGGGTGAACACTGAAGCTTTCTTT | TRBJ1-1 | - | TRBV6-5 | TRBD1
CASSVNRVVETQYF | TGTGCCAGCAGTGTAAACAGGGTGGTAGAGACCCAGTACTTC | TRBJ2-5 | - | TRBV2 | -
CASSPVGAGPAEQFF | TGTGCCAGCAGCCCTGTCGGAGCGGGGCCGGCCGAGCAGTTCTTC | TRBJ2-1 | - | TRBV27 | TRBD2
CSAVGVLQGEVSRSKQYF | TGCAGTGCTGTGGGGGTTCTTCAGGGGGAGGTGTCTAGAAGCAAGCAGTACTTC | TRBJ2-4 | few | TRBV20-1 | -
CASSRTGTIYEQYF | TGTGCCAGCAGCCGAACCGGGACGATCTACGAGCAGTACTTC | TRBJ2-7 | - | TRBV12-3/TRBV12-4 | -
CASVNRGLTFNEQFF | TGTGCCAGCGTCAACAGGGGTCTTACCTTCAATGAGCAGTTCTTC | TRBJ2-1 | - | TRBV27 | TRBD1
CSASSQGASGYTF | TGCAGTGCTAGCTCACAGGGGGCGTCTGGCTACACCTTC | TRBJ1-2 | many | TRBV20-1 | TRBD1
CASSRQGNTGELFF | TGTGCCAGCAGCCGACAGGGGAACACCGGGGAGCTGTTTTTT | TRBJ2-2 | few | TRBV11-2 | TRBD1
CASSLHDEQYF | TGTGCCAGCAGTTTACACGACGAGCAGTACTTC | TRBJ2-7 | - | TRBV12-3/TRBV12-4 | -
CASSPPPGQHQPQHF | TGTGCCAGCTCACCACCGCCGGGACAACATCAGCCCCAGCATTTT | TRBJ1-5 | - | TRBV18 | -
CASSRQGQETQYF | TGTGCCAGCAGTCGACAGGGACAAGAGACCCAGTACTTC | TRBJ2-5 | - | TRBV6-2/TRBV6-3 | TRBD1
CASSPRDSPYNEQFF | TGTGCCAGCAGCCCACGGGACTCCCCCTACAATGAGCAGTTCTTC | TRBJ2-1 | - | TRBV7-9 | -
CASSRTGTRDSPLHF | TGTGCCAGCTCACGGACAGGGACTCGGGATTCACCCCTCCACTTT | TRBJ1-6 | many | TRBV18 | TRBD1
CSARDEDRGLWSNQPQHF | TGCAGTGCTAGAGATGAAGACAGGGGGCTTTGGAGCAATCAGCCCCAGCATTTT | TRBJ1-5 | - | TRBV20-1 | TRBD1
CASRVEGSYNEQFF | TGTGCCAGCAGGGTAGAGGGCTCCTACAATGAGCAGTTCTTC | TRBJ2-1 | medium-sized | TRBV6-1 | -
CASSHKPPSQYF | TGTGCCAGCAGTCACAAGCCCCCCTCGCAGTATTTT | TRBJ2-3 | - | TRBV6-1 | -
CASSERGLAGGVGQFF | TGTGCCAGCAGTGAGAGGGGACTAGCGGGGGGGGTGGGGCAGTTCTTC | TRBJ2-1 | many | TRBV27 | TRBD2
CASSQLRRGGQETQYF | TGCGCCAGCAGCCAACTGAGGAGGGGGGGTCAAGAGACCCAGTACTTC | TRBJ2-5 | many | TRBV4-3 | -
CASSAAQGGQETQYF | TGTGCCAGCAGTGCGGCACAGGGGGGACAAGAGACCCAGTACTTC | TRBJ2-5 | - | TRBV6-1 | TRBD1
CASSHPSGTQYF | TGTGCCAGCAGTCACCCTTCAGGGACCCAGTACTTC | TRBJ2-5 | few | TRBV12-3/TRBV12-4 | -